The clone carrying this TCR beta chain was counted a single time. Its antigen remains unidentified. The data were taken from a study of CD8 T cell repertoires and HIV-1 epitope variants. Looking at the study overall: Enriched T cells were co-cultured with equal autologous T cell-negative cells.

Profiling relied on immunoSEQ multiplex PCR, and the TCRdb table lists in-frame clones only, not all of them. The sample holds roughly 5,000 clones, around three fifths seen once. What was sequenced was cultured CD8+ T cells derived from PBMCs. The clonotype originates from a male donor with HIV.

CDR3: CASSLVGGGDNEKLFF. In DNA, the CDR3 is TGTGCCAGCAGCTTAGTGGGGGGGGGCGACAATGAAAAACTGTTTTTT. This chain uses TRBV7-8 with TRBJ1-4, with D tentatively TRBD1 (6 bases). Trimming shortened V by 1 base and J by 5 bases, and 14 bases separated the two germline ends. CDR1 is SGHVS, CDR2 FQNEAQ, per germline. The CDR3 has 16 amino acids.